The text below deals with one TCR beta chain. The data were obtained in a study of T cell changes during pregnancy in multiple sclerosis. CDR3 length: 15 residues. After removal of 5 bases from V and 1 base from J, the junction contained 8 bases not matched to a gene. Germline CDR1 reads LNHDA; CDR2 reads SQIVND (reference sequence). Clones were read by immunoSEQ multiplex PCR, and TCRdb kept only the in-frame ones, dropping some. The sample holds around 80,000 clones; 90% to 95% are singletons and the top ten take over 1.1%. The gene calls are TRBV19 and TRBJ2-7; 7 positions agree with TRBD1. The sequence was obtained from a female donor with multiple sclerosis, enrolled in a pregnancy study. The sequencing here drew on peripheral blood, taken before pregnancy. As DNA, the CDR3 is TGTGCCAGTAGTGGCCCTAAGGGACAGTCCTACGAGCAGTACTTC. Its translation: CASSGPKGQSYEQYF. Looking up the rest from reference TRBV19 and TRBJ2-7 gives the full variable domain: DGGITQSPKYLFRKEGQNVTLSCEQNLNHDAMYWYRQDPGQGLRLIYYSQIVNDFQKGDIAEGYSVSREKKESFPLTVTSAQKNPTAFYLCASSGPKGQSYEQYFGPGTRLTVT.